These 17 T cell receptor beta chains share one sample of origin, sequenced in a study of blood T cell repertoires in COVID-19. Profiled with immunoSEQ multiplex PCR; TCRdb holds only in-frame clones, not every one. Among about 300,000 clones listed, about 93% were seen once. Sequencing input: peripheral blood. The receptors derive from a woman aged 25 to 39 with COVID-19, enrolled during active disease.

The chain combines TRBV7-9 with TRBJ1-2; TRBD1 agrees at 9 bases. With V trimmed by 2 bases and J by 6 bases, 7 bases remained unmatched. The CDR3 spans 15 residues. Germline loops: CDR1 SEHNR, CDR2 FQNEAQ (reference sequence). In nucleotides, the CDR3 is TGTGCCAGCAGCTTATTCAGCGGGACAGGGCATGGCTACACCTTC. The encoded protein is CASSLFSGTGHGYTF. The full variable domain, rest sourced from reference TRBV7-9 and TRBJ1-2, is DTGVSQNPRHKITKRGQNVTFRCDPISEHNRLYWYRQTLGQGPEFLTYFQNEAQLEKSRLLSDRFSAERPKGSFSTLEIQRTEQGDSAMYLCASSLFSGTGHGYTFGSGTRLTVV.

The chain links TRBV9 to TRBJ2-7, with 12 bases matching TRBD2. CDR1 SGDLS and CDR2 YYNGEE come from the germline V gene. This CDR3 has 14 amino acids. V trimming: 4 bases; J trimming: 4 bases; junction bases outside the gene matches: 3. CDR3 in amino acids: CASSLGLAGYEQYF. As DNA, the CDR3 is TGTGCCAGCAGCCTCGGACTAGCGGGATACGAGCAGTACTTC.

The chain combines TRBV6-5 with TRBJ1-5; 9 bases match TRBD1. V lost 8 bases and J lost 0; bases outside the gene matches: 2. The CDR3 covers 14 residues. Germline CDR1 is MNHEY and CDR2 is SVGAGI. The CDR3 DNA is TGTGCCAGCGCGGACAGGGGTAGCAATCAGCCCCAGCATTTT. It encodes CASADRGSNQPQHF.

J is TRBJ2-1 and V is TRBV19; D perhaps matches TRBD2 (5 bases). The CDR3 is 13 residues long. CDR1 and CDR2 (germline): LNHDA, SQIVND (reference sequence). Between the trimmed V and J ends, which lost 3 bases and 4 bases, there was a span of 7 bases. The CDR3 coding sequence is TGTGCCAGTAGTATTGGAGGTTACAATGAGCAGTTCTTC. Amino acids: CASSIGGYNEQFF.

V is TRBV7-9 and J is TRBJ2-1; 7 nucleotides agree with TRBD1. The V gene's germline CDR1 is SEHNR and CDR2 FQNEAQ (reference sequence). The CDR3 spans 13 residues. The ends lost 5 bases at V and 6 bases at J; junction bases unmatched: 4. The CDR3 is CASSPRTGNEQFF. CDR3 nucleotide sequence: TGTGCCAGCAGCCCACGGACAGGCAATGAGCAGTTCTTC.

V and J are TRBV6-2 or TRBV6-3 and TRBJ2-6; weak D call: TRBD2 (6 bases). The CDR3 is 14 amino acids. The germline V gene has CDR1 MNHEY and CDR2 SVGEGT. Trimming pared 4 bases from V and 2 bases from J, leaving 6 bases between. As DNA, the CDR3 is TGTGCCAGCAGTTGGGGGGCTGGGGCCAACGTCCTGACTTTC. Amino acids: CASSWGAGANVLTF.

This chain links TRBV28 with TRBJ1-1; D gene uncertain. This CDR3 is 14 amino acids long. Trimming removed 1 base from V and 0 bases from J, with 6 bases in between. The germline V gene encodes CDR1 MDHEN and CDR2 SYDVKM. The CDR3, as DNA: TGTGCCAGCAGTTTATCCGGGGTGAACACTGAAGCTTTCTTT. Translated, it gives CASSLSGVNTEAFF.

A single count supports this clone. The rearrangement uses TRBV7-2 and TRBJ2-6, with TRBD1 as a possible D gene (6 bases). CDR1 and CDR2 from the germline V gene are SGHTA and FQGNSA. Trimming shortened V by 0 bases and J by 4 bases, and 19 bases separated the two germline ends. The CDR3 totals 19 residues. The CDR3: CASSLASITRQGGANVLTF. DNA of the CDR3: TGTGCCAGCAGCTTAGCCTCCATCACACGTCAGGGGGGGGCCAACGTCCTGACTTTC.

CDR3 amino acids: CASSILASGKGEQFF. The CDR3 DNA reads as TGTGCCAGTAGTATTCTTGCTAGCGGGAAGGGTGAGCAGTTCTTC. The rearrangement links TRBV19 to TRBJ2-1, with 9 nucleotides matching TRBD2. V trimming: 3 bases; J trimming: 9 bases; junction bases outside the gene matches: 9. CDR1 is LNHDA, CDR2 SQIVND, per germline (reference sequence). The CDR3 is 15 residues long.

Note on this clone: Other DNA sequences in the sample encode the same CDR3. This chain uses TRBV30 with TRBJ1-2, with unresolved D. CDR3 length: 11 amino acids. CDR1 GTSNPN and CDR2 SVGIG come from the germline V gene (reference sequence). Trimming cost V 3 bases and J 2 bases, with 4 bases left between them. The CDR3 coding sequence is TGTGCCTGGAGGGGCAACTATGGCTACACCTTC. It is translated as CAWRGNYGYTF. Filled out from reference TRBV30 and TRBJ1-2, the complete variable domain reads SQTIHQWPATLVQPVGSPLSLECTVEGTSNPNLYWYRQAAGRGLQLLFYSVGIGQISSEVPQNLSASRPQDRQFILSSKKLLLSDSGFYLCAWRGNYGYTFGSGTRLTVV.

The rearrangement links TRBV5-1 to TRBJ2-1; 8 bases fit TRBD2. Germline V gene lookup returns CDR1 SGHRS and CDR2 YFSETQ. The CDR3 runs 14 residues. V lost 7 bases, J lost 1 base, and 4 bases stayed unmatched. The CDR3 region is CASAGGVSYNEQFF. CDR3 sequence (DNA): TGCGCCAGCGCGGGGGGCGTGTCCTACAATGAGCAGTTCTTC. The complete variable domain, with remaining parts taken from reference TRBV5-1 and TRBJ2-1, reads KAGVTQTPRYLIKTRGQQVTLSCSPISGHRSVSWYQQTPGQGLQFLFEYFSETQRNKGNFPGRFSGRQFSNSRSEMNVSTLELGDSALYLCASAGGVSYNEQFFGPGTRLTVL.

The chain has TRBV9 and TRBJ2-2; D may be TRBD1 (5 bases). V lost 6 bases to trimming and J lost 0 bases, with 12 bases between them. CDR1 is SGDLS and CDR2 is YYNGEE in the germline V gene. CDR3 length: 15 amino acids. The DNA for the CDR3 is TGTGCCAGCAACAGCTGGGGCCCGAACACCGGGGAGCTGTTTTTT. It specifies CASNSWGPNTGELFF. Full variable domain (missing parts from reference TRBV9 and TRBJ2-2): DSGVTQTPKHLITATGQRVTLRCSPRSGDLSVYWYQQSLDQGLQFLIQYYNGEERAKGNILERFSAQQFPDLHSELNLSSLELGDSALYFCASNSWGPNTGELFFGEGSRLTVL.

As concerns this clone: The same CDR3 also results from other DNA sequences found in this sample. J is TRBJ2-7 and V is TRBV7-2; 14 positions match TRBD2. The CDR3 contains 15 residues. Per the germline V gene, CDR1 is SGHTA and CDR2 is FQGNSA. J lost 7 bases, V lost 1 base, and 3 bases had no gene match. In DNA, the CDR3 is TGTGCCAGCAGCTTAGTGGGGACTAGCGGGAGTGAGCAGTACTTC. It codes for CASSLVGTSGSEQYF.

The chain links TRBV6-5 to TRBJ2-7; possible D gene TRBD2, 6 bases. Germline V CDR1 and CDR2: MNHEY, SVGAGI. The CDR3 covers 12 residues. V lost 8 bases, J lost 5 bases, and 13 bases lay in between. The CDR3 DNA sequence: TGTGCCAGCGGGCGGGATGGGAACGAGCAGTACTTC. Protein sequence: CASGRDGNEQYF.

This chain uses TRBV5-1 with TRBJ2-7, with TRBD2 identical over 12 bases. The germline V gene has CDR1 SGHRS and CDR2 YFSETQ. The J segment lost 9 bases and the V segment lost 4 bases, leaving 8 bases of the junction unmatched. The CDR3 consists of 14 residues. DNA for the CDR3: TGCGCCAGCAGCCTGGAACTAGCGGGAGGTGTGCAGTACTTC. Its protein is CASSLELAGGVQYF.

The chain carries TRBV30 and TRBJ1-5; a weak D match, TRBD1 (5 bases). This CDR3 has 14 amino acids. CDR1 is GTSNPN, CDR2 SVGIG, per germline (reference sequence). V lost 1 base and J 3 bases, leaving 10 bases between the germline ends. Written as DNA, the CDR3 is TGTGCCTGGAGTGACACAGGATACAATCAGCCCCAGCATTTT. Translation gives CAWSDTGYNQPQHF.

As regards this clone: The junction differs from germline at one of its ends, possibly a read error. The V and J genes are TRBV7-7 and TRBJ2-1; TRBD2 agrees at 13 bases. This CDR3 is 17 amino acids long. Germline V gene lookup returns CDR1 SSHAT and CDR2 FNYEAQ (reference sequence). The CDR3 DNA reads as TGTGCTAGCAGCTCACAACCGGGACTAGCGGGGCGCAATGAGCAGTTCTTC. This codes for CASSSQPGLAGRNEQFF.